This T cell receptor (beta chain) originates from a study of T cell repertoires in cytomegalovirus infection. TCRdb re-called the reads through MiXCR, storing one row per CDR3 protein. This table has hundreds of thousands of distinct CDR3 sequences, around 30% appearing once. As regards this clonotype: No antigen is known for it.

V dropped 2 bases and J dropped 1; count of bases not matched to a gene: 5. CDR3 size: 16 residues. Germline CDR1 LGHNA, CDR2 YNFKEQ. V gene TRBV4-2 combines with J gene TRBJ1-1; the match to TRBD1 covers 9 bases. The receptor was derived from a human donor in good health (CMV status not recorded). Some clones in this sample may be carry-over from other donors' samples. Sequencing used cultured CD8+ T cells from PBMCs, obtained from culture after CMV antigen stimulation. The CDR3 sequence is CASSQFGQGSNTEAFF. The DNA for the CDR3 is TGTGCCAGCAGCCAATTCGGACAGGGGTCGAACACTGAAGCTTTCTTT.